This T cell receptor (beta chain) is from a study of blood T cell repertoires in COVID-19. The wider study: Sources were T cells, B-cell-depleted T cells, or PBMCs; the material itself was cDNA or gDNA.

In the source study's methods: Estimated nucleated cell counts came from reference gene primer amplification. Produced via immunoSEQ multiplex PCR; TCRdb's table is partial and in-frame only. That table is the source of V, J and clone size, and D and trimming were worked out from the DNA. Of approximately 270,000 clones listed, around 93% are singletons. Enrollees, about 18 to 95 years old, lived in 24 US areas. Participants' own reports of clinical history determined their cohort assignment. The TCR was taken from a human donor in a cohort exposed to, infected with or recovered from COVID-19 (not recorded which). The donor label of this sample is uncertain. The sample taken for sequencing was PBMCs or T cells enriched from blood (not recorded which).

This chain's CDR3 is CASSLAGGVYNEQFF. The DNA of the CDR3 is TGTGCCAGCAGCTTAGCGGGGGGAGTCTACAATGAGCAGTTCTTC. This chain connects TRBV7-8 to TRBJ2-1; a weak D match, TRBD2 (6 bases). V dropped 0 bases and J dropped 3 bases, with 9 bases sitting between them. The CDR3 contains 15 residues. Germline V gives CDR1 SGHVS, CDR2 FQNEAQ.